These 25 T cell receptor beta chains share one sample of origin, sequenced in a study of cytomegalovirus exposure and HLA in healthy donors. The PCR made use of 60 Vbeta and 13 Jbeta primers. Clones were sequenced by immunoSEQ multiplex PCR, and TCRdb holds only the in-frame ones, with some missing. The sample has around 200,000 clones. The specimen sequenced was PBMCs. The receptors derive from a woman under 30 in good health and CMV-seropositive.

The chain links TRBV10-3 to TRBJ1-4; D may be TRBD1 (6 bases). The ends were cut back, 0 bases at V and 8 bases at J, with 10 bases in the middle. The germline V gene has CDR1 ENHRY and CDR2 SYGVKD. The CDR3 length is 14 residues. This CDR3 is CAISESGTWEKLFF. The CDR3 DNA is TGTGCCATCAGTGAGTCGGGGACATGGGAAAAACTGTTTTTT.

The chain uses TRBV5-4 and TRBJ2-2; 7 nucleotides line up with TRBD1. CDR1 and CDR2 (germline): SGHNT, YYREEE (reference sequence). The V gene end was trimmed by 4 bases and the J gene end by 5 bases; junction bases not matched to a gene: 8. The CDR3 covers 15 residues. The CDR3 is CASSQFDRVTGELFF. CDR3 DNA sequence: TGTGCCAGCAGCCAATTCGACAGGGTGACCGGGGAGCTGTTTTTT.

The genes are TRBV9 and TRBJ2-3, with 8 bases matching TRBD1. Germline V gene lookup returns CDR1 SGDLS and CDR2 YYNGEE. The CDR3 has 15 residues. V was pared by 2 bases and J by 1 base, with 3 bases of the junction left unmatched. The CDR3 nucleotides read TGTGCCAGCAGCGTTAAGACAGGGGGCACAGATACGCAGTATTTT. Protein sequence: CASSVKTGGTDTQYF. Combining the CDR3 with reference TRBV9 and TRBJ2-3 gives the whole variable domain DSGVTQTPKHLITATGQRVTLRCSPRSGDLSVYWYQQSLDQGLQFLIQYYNGEERAKGNILERFSAQQFPDLHSELNLSSLELGDSALYFCASSVKTGGTDTQYFGPGTRLTVL.

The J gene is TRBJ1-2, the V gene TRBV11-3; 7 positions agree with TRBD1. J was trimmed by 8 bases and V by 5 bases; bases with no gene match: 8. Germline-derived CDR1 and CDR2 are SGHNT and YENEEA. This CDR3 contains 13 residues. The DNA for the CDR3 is TGTGCCAGCAGCACAGGGGAGGAAGAAGGCTACACCTTC. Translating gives CASSTGEEEGYTF.

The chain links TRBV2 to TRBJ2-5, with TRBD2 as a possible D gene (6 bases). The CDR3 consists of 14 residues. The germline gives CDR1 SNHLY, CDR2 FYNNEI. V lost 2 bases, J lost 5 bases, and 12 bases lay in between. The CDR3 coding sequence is TGTGCCAGCAGTGAAATGGCTAGCGTTGAGACCCAGTACTTC. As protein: CASSEMASVETQYF.

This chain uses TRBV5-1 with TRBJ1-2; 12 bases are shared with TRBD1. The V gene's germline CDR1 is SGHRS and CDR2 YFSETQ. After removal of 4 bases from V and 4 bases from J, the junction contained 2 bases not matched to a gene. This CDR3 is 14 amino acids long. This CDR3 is CASSRDRGLYGYTF. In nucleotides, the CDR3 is TGCGCCAGCAGCCGGGACAGGGGGCTCTATGGCTACACCTTC. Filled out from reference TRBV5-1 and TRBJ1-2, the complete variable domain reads KAGVTQTPRYLIKTRGQQVTLSCSPISGHRSVSWYQQTPGQGLQFLFEYFSETQRNKGNFPGRFSGRQFSNSRSEMNVSTLELGDSALYLCASSRDRGLYGYTFGSGTRLTVV.

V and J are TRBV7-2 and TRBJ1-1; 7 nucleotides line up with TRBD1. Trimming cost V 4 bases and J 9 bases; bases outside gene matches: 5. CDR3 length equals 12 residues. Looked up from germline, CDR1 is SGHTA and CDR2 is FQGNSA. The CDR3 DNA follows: TGTGCCAGCAGCTCTGACAGGGTTAAAGCTTTCTTT. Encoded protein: CASSSDRVKAFF.

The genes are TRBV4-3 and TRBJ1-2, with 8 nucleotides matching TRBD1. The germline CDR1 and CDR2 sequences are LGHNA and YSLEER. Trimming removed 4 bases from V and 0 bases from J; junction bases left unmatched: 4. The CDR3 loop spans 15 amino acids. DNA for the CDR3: TGCGCCAGCAGCCCCTCGGACAGGGCTAACTATGGCTACACCTTC. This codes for CASSPSDRANYGYTF.

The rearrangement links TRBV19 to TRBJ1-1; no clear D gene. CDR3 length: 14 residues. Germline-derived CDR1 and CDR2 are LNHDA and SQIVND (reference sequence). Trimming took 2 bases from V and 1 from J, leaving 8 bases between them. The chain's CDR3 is CASSIRVSNTEAFF. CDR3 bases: TGTGCCAGTAGTATACGGGTCTCGAACACTGAAGCTTTCTTT.

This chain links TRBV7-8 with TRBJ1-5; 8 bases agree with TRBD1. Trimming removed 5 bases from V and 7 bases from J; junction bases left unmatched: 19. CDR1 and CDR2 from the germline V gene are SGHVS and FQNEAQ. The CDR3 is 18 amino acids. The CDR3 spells CASSPRRTGKSGGQPQHF. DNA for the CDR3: TGTGCCAGCAGCCCCCGCAGGACAGGGAAGTCGGGGGGCCAGCCCCAGCATTTT.

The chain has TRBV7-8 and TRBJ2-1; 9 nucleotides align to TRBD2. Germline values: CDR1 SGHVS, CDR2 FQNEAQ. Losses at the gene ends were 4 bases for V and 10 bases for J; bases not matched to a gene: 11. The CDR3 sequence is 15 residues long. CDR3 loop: CASSWREGFSGEQFF. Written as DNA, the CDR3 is TGTGCCAGCAGCTGGCGGGAGGGATTCTCAGGGGAGCAGTTCTTC. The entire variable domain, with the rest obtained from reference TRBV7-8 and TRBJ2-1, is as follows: GAGVSQSPRYKVAKRGQDVALRCDPISGHVSLFWYQQALGQGPEFLTYFQNEAQLDKSGLPSDRFFAERPEGSVSTLKIQRTQQEDSAVYLCASSWREGFSGEQFFGPGTRLTVL.

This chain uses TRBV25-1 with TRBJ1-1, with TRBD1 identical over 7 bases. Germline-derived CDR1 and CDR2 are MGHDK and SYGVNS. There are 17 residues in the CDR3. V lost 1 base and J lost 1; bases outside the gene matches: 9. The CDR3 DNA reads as TGTGCCAGCAGTGAATTCACGACAGGGATGAAGAACACTGAAGCTTTCTTT. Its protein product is CASSEFTTGMKNTEAFF.

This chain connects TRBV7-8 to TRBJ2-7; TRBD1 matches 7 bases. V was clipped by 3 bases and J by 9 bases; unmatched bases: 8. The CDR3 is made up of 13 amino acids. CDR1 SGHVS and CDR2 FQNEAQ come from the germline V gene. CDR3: CASSLGQQVGQYF. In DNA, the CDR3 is TGTGCCAGCAGCTTGGGACAGCAGGTCGGGCAGTACTTC.

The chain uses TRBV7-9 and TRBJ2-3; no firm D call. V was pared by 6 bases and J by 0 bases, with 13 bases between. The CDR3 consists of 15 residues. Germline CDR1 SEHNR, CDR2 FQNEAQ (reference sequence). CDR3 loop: CASSSVRPSTDTQYF. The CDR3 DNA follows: TGTGCCAGCAGTTCAGTGCGGCCTAGCACAGATACGCAGTATTTT.

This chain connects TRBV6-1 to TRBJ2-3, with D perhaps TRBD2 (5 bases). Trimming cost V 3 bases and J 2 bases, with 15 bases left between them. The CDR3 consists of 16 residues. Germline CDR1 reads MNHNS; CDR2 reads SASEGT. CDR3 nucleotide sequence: TGTGCCAGCAGTGATTGGAGCGGAGAATACACAGATACGCAGTATTTT. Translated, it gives CASSDWSGEYTDTQYF.

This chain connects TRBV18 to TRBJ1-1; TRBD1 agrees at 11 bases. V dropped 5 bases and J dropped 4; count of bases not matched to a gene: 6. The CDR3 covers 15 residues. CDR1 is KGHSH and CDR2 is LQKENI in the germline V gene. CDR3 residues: CASSADRGHTTEAFF. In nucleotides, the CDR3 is TGTGCCAGCTCAGCGGACAGGGGGCATACCACTGAAGCTTTCTTT.

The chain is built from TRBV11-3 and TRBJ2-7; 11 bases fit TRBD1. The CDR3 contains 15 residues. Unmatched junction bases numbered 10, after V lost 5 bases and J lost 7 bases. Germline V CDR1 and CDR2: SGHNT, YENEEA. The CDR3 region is CASSLNRGTGGEQYF. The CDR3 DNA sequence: TGTGCCAGCAGCCTCAACCGTGGGACAGGGGGGGAGCAGTACTTC. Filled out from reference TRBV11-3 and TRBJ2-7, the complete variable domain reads EAGVVQSPRYKIIEKKQPVAFWCNPISGHNTLYWYLQNLGQGPELLIRYENEEAVDDSQLPKDRFSAERLKGVDSTLKIQPAELGDSAVYLCASSLNRGTGGEQYFGPGTRLTVT.

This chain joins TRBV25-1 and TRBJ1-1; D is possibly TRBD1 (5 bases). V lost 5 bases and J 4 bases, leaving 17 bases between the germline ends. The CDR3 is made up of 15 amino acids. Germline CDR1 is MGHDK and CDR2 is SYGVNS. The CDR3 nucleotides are TGTGCCAGCAGTCCTACCGGGGGGGAAGGCACTGAAGCTTTCTTT. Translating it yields CASSPTGGEGTEAFF.

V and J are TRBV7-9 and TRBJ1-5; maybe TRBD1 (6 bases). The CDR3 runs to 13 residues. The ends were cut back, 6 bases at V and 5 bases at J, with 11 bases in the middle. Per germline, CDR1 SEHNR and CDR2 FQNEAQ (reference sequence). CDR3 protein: CASSRGAHQPQHF. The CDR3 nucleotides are TGTGCCAGCAGTCGGGGGGCTCATCAGCCCCAGCATTTT.

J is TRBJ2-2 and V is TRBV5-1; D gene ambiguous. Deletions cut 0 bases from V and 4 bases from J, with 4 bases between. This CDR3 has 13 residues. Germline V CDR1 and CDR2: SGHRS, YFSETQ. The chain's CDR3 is CASSLDGTGELFF. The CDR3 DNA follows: TGCGCCAGCAGCTTGGACGGCACCGGGGAGCTGTTTTTT.

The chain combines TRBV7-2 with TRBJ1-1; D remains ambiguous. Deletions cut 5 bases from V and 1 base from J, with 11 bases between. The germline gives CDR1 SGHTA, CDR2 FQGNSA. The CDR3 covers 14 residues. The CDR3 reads CASSPQISNTEAFF. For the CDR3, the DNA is TGTGCCAGCAGCCCTCAGATTTCGAACACTGAAGCTTTCTTT.

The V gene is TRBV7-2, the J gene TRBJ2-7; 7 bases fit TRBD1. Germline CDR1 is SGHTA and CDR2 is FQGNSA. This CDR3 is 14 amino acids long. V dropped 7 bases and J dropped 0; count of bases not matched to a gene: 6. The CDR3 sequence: CASKGQPSSYEQYF. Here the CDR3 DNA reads TGTGCCAGCAAGGGACAGCCGAGCTCCTACGAGCAGTACTTC.

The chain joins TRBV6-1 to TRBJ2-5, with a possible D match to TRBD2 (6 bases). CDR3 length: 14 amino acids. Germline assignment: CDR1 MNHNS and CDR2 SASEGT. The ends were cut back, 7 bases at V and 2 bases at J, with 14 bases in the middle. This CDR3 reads CASIRTSRQETQYF. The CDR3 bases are TGTGCCAGCATCCGAACTAGCAGACAAGAGACCCAGTACTTC.

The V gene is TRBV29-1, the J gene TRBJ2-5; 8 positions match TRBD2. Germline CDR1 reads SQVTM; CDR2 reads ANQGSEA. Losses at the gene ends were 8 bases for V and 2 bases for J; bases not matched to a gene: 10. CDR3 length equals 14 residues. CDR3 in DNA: TGCAGCATAGTTCGGTCTAGCGGGCAAGAGACCCAGTACTTC. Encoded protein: CSIVRSSGQETQYF. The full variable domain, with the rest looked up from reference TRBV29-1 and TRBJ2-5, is SAVISQKPSRDICQRGTSLTIQCQVDSQVTMMFWYRQQPGQSLTLIATANQGSEATYESGFVIDKFPISRPNLTFSTLTVSNMSPEDSSIYLCSIVRSSGQETQYFGPGTRLLVL.

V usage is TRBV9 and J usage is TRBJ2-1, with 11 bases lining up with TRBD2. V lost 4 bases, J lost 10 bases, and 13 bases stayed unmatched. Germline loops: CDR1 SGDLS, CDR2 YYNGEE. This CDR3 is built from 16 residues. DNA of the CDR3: TGTGCCAGCAGCTTGCCGGGACTAGCGGATATATCGGAGCAGTTCTTC. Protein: CASSLPGLADISEQFF.